This entry describes one TCR beta chain. Its matching antigen is unknown. Germline V gives CDR1 MNHNS, CDR2 SASEGT. The CDR3 is 14 amino acids. This record belongs to a study of cytomegalovirus exposure and HLA in healthy donors. The study, taken as a whole, reports: V- and J-gene trimming in TCR beta was tied to a missense DCLRE1C variant by an analysis performed later. Earlier findings revealed that most TCR beta V segments proved productive either about 87% or about 30% of the time. In a later analysis, at a false discovery rate of 0.05, roughly 17,000 TCR beta sequences matched HLA alleles.

PCR employed 60 Vbeta and 13 Jbeta primers. Sequenced by immunoSEQ multiplex PCR; TCRdb stores in-frame clones only, minus some. The repertoire holds around 120,000 clones, with about 81% as singletons. The clonotype was recovered from a woman aged 40 to 50 in good health and CMV-seropositive. The sample consisted of PBMCs. The chain has TRBV6-1 and TRBJ2-5; TRBD1 agrees at 12 bases. The end of the DNA aligns better with TRBJ2-7, so the J call may be wrong. As DNA, the CDR3 is TGTGCCAGCAGGGGGACAGGGGGCGCGTACGAGCAGTACTTC. As protein: CASRGTGGAYEQYF.